These T cell receptor beta chains were read from a single sample in a study of identifying expanded T cells in peripheral blood. Generated by immunoSEQ multiplex PCR, the TCRdb table keeps only in-frame clones and is missing some. Counted here are about 130,000 clones, about 86% occurring once; the ten biggest clones make up about 8%. Sequenced: blood. The receptor set was obtained from a person between 18 and 75 years old in good health. The CDR3 runs from the conserved cysteine through the conserved F or W. A D gene is named only where the DNA matches it firmly. Clone size is given for some rows only: seen once, a few or many times, or a class if the clone is expanded.

DNA	CDR3	size	J	D	length	V
TGTGCCAGCAGCCCTTTCAGGGATACGCAGTATTTT	CASSPFRDTQYF	NA	TRBJ2-3	NA	12	TRBV7-2
TGTGCCATCAGTGTGGCCCCGGACGCTGAAGCTTTCTTT	CAISVAPDAEAFF	NA	TRBJ1-1	NA	13	TRBV10-3
TGTGCCATCAGCCCGGGACTAGCGGGAGGCTCAGTATACGAGCAGTACTTC	CAISPGLAGGSVYEQYF	NA	TRBJ2-7	TRBD2	17	TRBV10-3
TGTGCCAGCTCACCGACATTTCCCCCATCCTACGAGCAGTACTTC	CASSPTFPPSYEQYF	many	TRBJ2-7	NA	15	TRBV18
TGTGCCAGCAGCTCGTACCGCGGGACTAGCGGGGGGATGAGGGATACGCAGTATTTT	CASSSYRGTSGGMRDTQYF	NA	TRBJ2-3	TRBD2	19	TRBV7-2
TGTGCCAGCAGCTTTACCGGGACAGGGAACACTGAAGCTTTCTTT	CASSFTGTGNTEAFF	NA	TRBJ1-1	TRBD1	15	TRBV7-2
TGTGCCTGGAGCCCCCAGGGGGCCCCTAATGAAAAACTGTTTTTT	CAWSPQGAPNEKLFF	NA	TRBJ1-4	TRBD1	15	TRBV30
TGTGCCAGCAGCTCACGTGGAGGACAGCAAGAGACCCAGTACTTC	CASSSRGGQQETQYF	NA	TRBJ2-5	NA	15	TRBV9
TGTGCCAGCACCCTTATGGGGGGAAGCGGCTACACCTTC	CASTLMGGSGYTF	NA	TRBJ1-2	NA	13	TRBV5-4
TGTGCCAGCAGCGTAGGCCCCCTACAGGGATCTGGGGCCAACGTCCTGACTTTC	CASSVGPLQGSGANVLTF	NA	TRBJ2-6	NA	18	TRBV9
TGTGCCAGTAGGAGGGCTAACGAGCAGTACTTC	CASRRANEQYF	few	TRBJ2-7	NA	11	TRBV19
TGCGCCAGCAGGTTGACAGGGGGACCGCAGTATTTT	CASRLTGGPQYF	NA	TRBJ2-3	TRBD1	12	TRBV10-1
TGTGCCAGCAGCTTAACACTCATGAACACTGAAGCTTTCTTT	CASSLTLMNTEAFF	NA	TRBJ1-1	NA	14	TRBV11-2
TGTGCCAGCAGCTTAGTTATGGGGCCCACTGAAGCTTTCTTT	CASSLVMGPTEAFF	NA	TRBJ1-1	NA	14	TRBV7-2
TGTGCCAGCAGTTACTCGGGACAGCGCCCTAACTATGGCTACACCTTC	CASSYSGQRPNYGYTF	NA	TRBJ1-2	TRBD1	16	TRBV6-5
TGTGCCTGGAGTGTACAAGGGTACGAGCAGTACTTC	CAWSVQGYEQYF	NA	TRBJ2-7	NA	12	TRBV30
TGTGCCAGCAGCTTAGCGGGAGACCCCTACAATGAGCAGTTCTTC	CASSLAGDPYNEQFF	NA	TRBJ2-1	NA	15	TRBV11-2
TGTGCCAGCAGCCAACCGGGACAGGGGGCCCTCAGCACAGATACGCAGTATTTT	CASSQPGQGALSTDTQYF	NA	TRBJ2-3	TRBD1	18	TRBV4-2
TGTGCCAGCACCAGAATCATGGGTGATTACGAGCAGTACTTC	CASTRIMGDYEQYF	NA	TRBJ2-7	NA	14	TRBV6-1
TGTGCCAGCAGCCTCCAAACGAGGGACTACCAAGAGACCCAGTACTTC	CASSLQTRDYQETQYF	NA	TRBJ2-5	NA	16	TRBV5-6
TGTGCCAGCAGCGTAGGGGTATTGTGGGGGCAGGGTACGCAGTATTTT	CASSVGVLWGQGTQYF	NA	TRBJ2-3	NA	16	TRBV9
TGTGCCAGCAGCACCCGGGACAGTCACACCGGGGAGCTGTTTTTT	CASSTRDSHTGELFF	NA	TRBJ2-2	NA	15	TRBV21-1
TGCGCCAGCAGCCACATAGCGGCGCCTAGCACAGATATGCAGTATTTT	CASSHIAAPSTDMQYF	NA	TRBJ2-3	NA	16	TRBV4-1
TGTGCCAGCAGCCTAGAGGGGCACACTGAAGCTTTCTTT	CASSLEGHTEAFF	NA	TRBJ1-1	NA	13	TRBV6-4
TGTGCCAGCAAAAGGCTGGGACAGGCTGAACAGCCCCAGCATTTT	CASKRLGQAEQPQHF	NA	TRBJ1-5	TRBD1	15	TRBV6-1
TGCGCCAGCAGCTCCGTCCTTGGAGGGCAAGAGACCCAGTACTTC	CASSSVLGGQETQYF	NA	TRBJ2-5	NA	15	TRBV5-1
TGTGCCAGCAGTCTCGAGAGGATTGGGTTCTACGAGCAGTACTTC	CASSLERIGFYEQYF	NA	TRBJ2-7	NA	15	TRBV6-1
TGTGCCAGCAGCTTGCCGGCGAACACTGAAGCTTTCTTT	CASSLPANTEAFF	NA	TRBJ1-1	NA	13	TRBV5-6
TGTGCCAGCAGCCAGACTAGCGGGGGGGCAGATACGCAGTATTTT	CASSQTSGGADTQYF	NA	TRBJ2-3	TRBD2	15	TRBV14
TGTGCCAGCACCAGGGAGACTGGTGGCTACACCTTC	CASTRETGGYTF	NA	TRBJ1-2	NA	12	TRBV5-6
TGTGCCAGCAGCAAAGACAGGGCGCCGACCTACAATGAGCAGTTCTTC	CASSKDRAPTYNEQFF	NA	TRBJ2-1	NA	16	TRBV21-1
TGTGCCTGGAACGGGGACTCCTACGAGCAGTACTTC	CAWNGDSYEQYF	NA	TRBJ2-7	NA	12	TRBV30
TGCGCCAGCAGCGTTGACAGGGGGTCCACTGAAGCTTTCTTT	CASSVDRGSTEAFF	NA	TRBJ1-1	TRBD1	14	TRBV5-1
TGTGCCAGCAGCTTAGATGGGGGAGGCGAAAAACTGTTTTTT	CASSLDGGGEKLFF	NA	TRBJ1-4	NA	14	TRBV7-9
TGTGCCAGCAGTTACTCGTTGGACAGGGCACGGGAGCAGTACTTC	CASSYSLDRAREQYF	NA	TRBJ2-7	TRBD1	15	TRBV6-5
TGTGCCAGCAGCTTTGGACAGGGCGGAGAGCAGTACTTC	CASSFGQGGEQYF	NA	TRBJ2-7	TRBD1	13	TRBV7-3
TGTGCCAGCAGCTCTTGGAACTGGGGGGTTGTTAACTATGGCTACACCTTC	CASSSWNWGVVNYGYTF	NA	TRBJ1-2	NA	17	TRBV5-6
TGTGCCAGCAGTTTTGATAGGGGAAACTATGGCTACACCTTC	CASSFDRGNYGYTF	NA	TRBJ1-2	NA	14	TRBV6-5
TGTGCTAGTGGTTTGGTCCGGGGAGAGACCCAGTACTTC	CASGLVRGETQYF	NA	TRBJ2-5	NA	13	TRBV12-5